Reported below is one T cell receptor (beta chain). Its binding antigen is unknown. No clone much larger than this one lies a single base away; base qualities are absent. The data were obtained in a study of type 1 and type 2 diabetes patients (dated by TCRdb to 2016 to 2017). Study-level background: The cohort comprised some 10 type 1 diabetes patients, four type 2 diabetes patients and roughly six nondiabetic controls recruited in China. Throughout the study, CD4 or CD8 MicroBeads on MACS columns were used to positively select CD4+ and CD8+ T cells from PBMCs. A total of fewer than 20 million paired-end reads were generated across the whole study. The study used high-throughput sequencing to profile TCRbeta repertoires and compare individuals with type 1 diabetes, type 2 diabetes and no diabetes. Type 2 diabetes patients served as a disease comparison group for the type 1 diabetes patients. When approximately 21-cycle amplification was compared with approximately 25-cycle amplification, V gene usage looked similar, suggesting that primer efficiencies were similar and PCR bias was random. The TCRbeta libraries underwent paired-end sequencing on Illumina HiSeq 2000 or MiSeq instruments.

Every diabetic patient fulfilled standard classification criteria for type 1 or type 2 diabetes, and glucose and C-peptide were evaluated using WHO-recommended methods. Donors with other autoimmune diseases or infections within the previous four weeks were excluded from participation. About 10 milliliters of peripheral blood were drawn from each participant. PBMCs were isolated with LymphoPrep density separation. TCRdb shows the sequencer as Illumina MiSeq. TCRbeta CDR3 amplification used genomic DNA from the sorted T cell subsets as template. The TCRbeta CDR3 region was amplified by multiplex PCR with 30 forward and 13 reverse primers. PCR products were purified with AMPure XP beads, after which indices and adaptors were added in a second roughly 23-cycle PCR. Before sequencing, libraries were gel-purified with the QIAquick Gel Extraction Kit. As for the original processing: FLASH was used to merge paired-end reads, and IgBLAST was used to align the merged reads to IMGT V, D and J germline references. Reads with below 70% alignment identity to germline references were discarded, leaving 11,114,426 reads study-wide. Following IMGT definitions, CDR3 boundaries, reading frame and productivity were assigned. A highly-expanded clone was defined as any clone making up 1% or more of reads, and normalized Shannon entropy served as the measure of diversity. Unpaired two-tailed t-tests were used to test group differences in Shannon entropy. The raw public reads went through TCRdb reprocessing: fastp at Q25, MiXCR clone calling, in-frame beta chains kept. All rows with the same CDR3 protein become a single entry with the most common DNA and genes. The V and J calls reflect TCRdb's pipeline rather than the authors' work. For this sample the table gives 280,000 or so distinct CDR3 sequences, of which 47% were detected only once. The top ten clonotypes cover approximately 14% of the sample.

The cysteine opens and the phenylalanine closes a CDR3 of 14 amino acids. The kept DNA is CDR3 alone, 42 bases in frame from the first base. Here V drops 5 bases and J drops 5 bases, and the junction holds 6 bases not matched to any gene. CDR1 is given as SGHVS and CDR2 as FQNEAQ, both from the germline V gene. General study outcomes and caveats: Type 2 diabetes and control samples had highly correlated V and J gene usage patterns, with the correlation between samples averaging around 0.97. Type 2 diabetes patients had few highly-expanded CD4+ clones, median one, accounting for a median roughly 4% of reads. Because only a limited number of T2D and control samples were sequenced, some T1D-only HECs might also appear in more T2D or control samples. Age and gender were not matched between study groups, possibly biasing interpretation. In both CD4+ and CD8+ T cells, type 2 diabetes repertoires were highly diverse, with diversity significantly greater than that of type 1 diabetes repertoires.

The rearrangement joined TRBV7-8 to TRBJ2-5; 9 bases in between match TRBD1. The clonotype was recovered from a man aged 18 to 30 with type 2 diabetes. Sequenced sample: peripheral blood mononuclear cells (PBMCs). In nucleotides, the sequence is TGTGCCAGCAGCCGGGACAGGGTATCGGAGACCCAGTACTTC. It codes for CASSRDRVSETQYF.